Each of the 18 T cell receptor beta chains below was sequenced from the same sample in a study of shared clonotypes between healthy human individuals. CD8 cells regarded as naive lacked CD45RO, were positively chosen for CCR7, and omitted terminally differentiated effector memory CD45RA+ cells. Using immunoSEQ multiplex PCR, the repertoire was profiled, and TCRdb retains in-frame clones only, with some absent. The sample carries just over 2,000,000 clones, approximately 94% recorded once. Material: naive CD8+ T cells sorted from blood. The receptor source for this set is a man between 18 and 29 years old in good health.

The rearrangement joins TRBV5-6 to TRBJ2-2; a weak D match, TRBD1 (6 bases). The germline CDR1 and CDR2 sequences are SGHDT and YYEEEE. V dropped 5 bases and J dropped 7 bases, with 12 bases sitting between them. The CDR3 has 13 amino acids. The CDR3 region has the DNA TGTGCCAGCAGTAGGGGGTCTGGCGGGGAGCTGTTTTTT. Its translation is CASSRGSGGELFF.

The chain links TRBV6-5 to TRBJ2-1; D is uncertain. This CDR3 has 16 amino acids. Germline V lookup: CDR1 MNHEY, CDR2 SVGAGI. V dropped 0 bases and J dropped 10 bases, with 19 bases sitting between them. CDR3 sequence: CASSYSERPPDAEQFF. The DNA for the CDR3 is TGTGCCAGCAGTTACTCTGAGAGGCCCCCTGACGCGGAGCAGTTCTTC.

The CDR3: CASSRDLNTEAFF. The CDR3, as DNA: TGCGCCAGCAGTCGGGACTTGAACACTGAAGCTTTCTTT. The V gene is TRBV10-1, the J gene TRBJ1-1; D might be TRBD1 (5 bases). The CDR3 is 13 amino acids. Between the trimmed V and J ends, which lost 5 bases and 0 bases, there was a span of 7 bases. CDR1 and CDR2 from the germline V gene are WNHNN and SYGVQD (reference sequence).

The chain employs TRBV19 and TRBJ1-1, with 8 bases aligning to TRBD1. Trimming removed 6 bases from V and 3 bases from J; junction bases left unmatched: 3. CDR3 length equals 13 residues. Germline V gene lookup returns CDR1 LNHDA and CDR2 SQIVND (reference sequence). CDR3 in DNA: TGTGCCAGTAGACCGGGACAGGACACTGAAGCTTTCTTT. The encoded protein is CASRPGQDTEAFF.

The V call is TRBV4-3, the J call TRBJ1-5; D is perhaps TRBD1 (5 bases). CDR1 LGHNA and CDR2 YSLEER come from the germline V gene. The CDR3 consists of 15 residues. Trimming shortened V by 2 bases and J by 1 base, and 9 bases separated the two germline ends. Here the CDR3 reads CASSQSRQSNQPQHF. Written as DNA, the CDR3 is TGCGCCAGCAGCCAATCCCGACAGAGCAATCAGCCCCAGCATTTT.

With regard to this clone: This sample includes further DNA sequences coding for the same CDR3. The gene calls are TRBV7-9 and TRBJ1-1; D possibly corresponds to TRBD1 (6 bases). Trimming shortened V by 5 bases and J by 0 bases, and 10 bases separated the two germline ends. The CDR3 contains 14 residues. The germline gives CDR1 SEHNR, CDR2 FQNEAQ (reference sequence). CDR3 region: CASSPQGLNTEAFF. CDR3 nucleotides: TGTGCCAGCAGCCCACAGGGTCTGAACACTGAAGCTTTCTTT.

V usage is TRBV7-9 and J usage is TRBJ2-7; the match to TRBD1 covers 9 bases. The CDR3 contains 15 residues. Losses at the gene ends were 4 bases for V and 6 bases for J; bases not matched to a gene: 10. Germline lookup yields CDR1 SEHNR and CDR2 FQNEAQ (reference sequence). CDR3 nucleotides: TGTGCCAGCAGCTCACGCCAGGGGACAGGGTTCGAGCAGTACTTC. Translation: CASSSRQGTGFEQYF.

The rearrangement uses TRBV5-4 and TRBJ2-5, with a possible D match to TRBD2 (6 bases). The CDR3 loop spans 16 amino acids. Trimming pared 0 bases from V and 4 bases from J, leaving 16 bases between. Per germline, CDR1 SGHNT and CDR2 YYREEE (reference sequence). Here the CDR3 DNA reads TGTGCCAGCAGCTTGGACCGGGAGTTTCCTCGAGAGACCCAGTACTTC. This translates into CASSLDREFPRETQYF.

CDR3 sequence: CASSETSGYNEQFF. The CDR3 DNA reads TGCGCCAGCAGCGAGACTAGCGGGTACAATGAGCAGTTCTTC. J is TRBJ2-1 and V is TRBV4-1; 10 bases are a match to TRBD2. The germline gives CDR1 MGHRA, CDR2 YSYEKL. This CDR3 is 14 amino acids long. Losses at the gene ends were 5 bases for V and 4 bases for J; bases not matched to a gene: 2.

The chain carries TRBV19 and TRBJ2-1, with 9 bases that match TRBD2. The CDR3 has 15 residues. Trimming cost V 5 bases and J 4 bases; bases outside gene matches: 6. Germline V gene lookup returns CDR1 LNHDA and CDR2 SQIVND (reference sequence). CDR3 in DNA: TGTGCCAGTAGTGTTAGCGGGGGAGTATACAATGAGCAGTTCTTC. This codes for CASSVSGGVYNEQFF.

The chain combines TRBV5-1 with TRBJ2-2; D is uncertain. The V and J ends lost 0 bases and 4 bases respectively, with 16 bases between them. CDR1 is SGHRS and CDR2 is YFSETQ in the germline V gene. CDR3 length: 17 residues. The DNA of the CDR3 is TGCGCCAGCAGCTTGGAAGTCGGGTACGAGATCACCGGGGAGCTGTTTTTT. The encoded protein is CASSLEVGYEITGELFF.

The gene calls are TRBV4-3 and TRBJ2-3; 12 bases map to TRBD2. This CDR3 region has 17 residues. Germline-derived CDR1 and CDR2 are LGHNA and YSLEER. The V and J ends lost 0 bases and 6 bases, in that order; junction bases with no gene match: 7. CDR3 DNA: TGCGCCAGCAGCCAAGATCCCGCTAGCGGGAGGGCGGATACGCAGTATTTT. Its translation: CASSQDPASGRADTQYF.

This chain joins TRBV21-1 and TRBJ2-3; the table assigns TRBD2, which was not confirmed against the DNA. TRBV21-1 is a listed pseudogene. The CDR3 is made up of 15 amino acids. For the CDR3, the DNA is TGTGCCAGCACCCCTTCGGGGGGCCCGACAGATACGCAGTATTTT. This codes for CASTPSGGPTDTQYF.

This chain uses TRBV7-9 with TRBJ1-3; D not resolved. Germline CDR1 and CDR2: SEHNR and FQNEAQ (reference sequence). Trimming left V 3 bases short and J 0 bases short, with 12 bases between. The CDR3 covers 16 residues. In DNA, the CDR3 is TGTGCCAGCAGCTTTGATCTGGACGGCTCTGGAAACACCATATATTTT. This translates into CASSFDLDGSGNTIYF.

This rearrangement joins TRBV7-9 to TRBJ1-3, with D possibly being TRBD1 (5 bases). Germline-derived CDR1 and CDR2 are SEHNR and FQNEAQ (reference sequence). CDR3 size: 17 residues. Trimming removed 5 bases from V and 0 bases from J, with 17 bases in between. CDR3 in amino acids: CASSPSWDLSSGNTIYF. The CDR3 DNA is TGTGCCAGCAGCCCGTCATGGGACTTAAGCTCTGGAAACACCATATATTTT. The full variable domain, with the rest looked up from reference TRBV7-9 and TRBJ1-3, is DTGVSQNPRHKITKRGQNVTFRCDPISEHNRLYWYRQTLGQGPEFLTYFQNEAQLEKSRLLSDRFSAERPKGSFSTLEIQRTEQGDSAMYLCASSPSWDLSSGNTIYFGEGSWLTVV.

This clone is a singleton in its sample. V usage is TRBV4-1 and J usage is TRBJ2-7, with 10 bases aligning to TRBD2. After removal of 0 bases from V and 3 bases from J, the junction contained 8 bases not matched to a gene. CDR3 length equals 17 residues. Germline CDR1 is MGHRA and CDR2 is YSYEKL. The CDR3 region is CASSQDSGASGSYEQYF. For the CDR3, the DNA is TGCGCCAGCAGCCAAGACAGCGGCGCTAGCGGGAGCTACGAGCAGTACTTC.

This CDR3 reads CASSLAAAGGELFF. The DNA for the CDR3 is TGTGCCAGCAGCTTAGCGGCAGCCGGCGGGGAGCTGTTTTTT. The rearrangement joins TRBV7-9 to TRBJ2-2, with D uncertain. Trimming removed 0 bases from V and 7 bases from J, with 9 bases in between. The germline V gene has CDR1 SEHNR and CDR2 FQNEAQ (reference sequence). The CDR3 contains 14 residues. Supplemented by reference TRBV7-9 and TRBJ2-2, the full variable domain reads DTGVSQNPRHKITKRGQNVTFRCDPISEHNRLYWYRQTLGQGPEFLTYFQNEAQLEKSRLLSDRFSAERPKGSFSTLEIQRTEQGDSAMYLCASSLAAAGGELFFGEGSRLTVL.

The sample holds one count of this clone. The V and J genes are TRBV6-1 and TRBJ2-7; 7 bases map to TRBD1. V trimming: 6 bases; J trimming: 0 bases; junction bases outside the gene matches: 14. Looked up from germline, CDR1 is MNHNS and CDR2 is SASEGT. The CDR3 is made up of 17 amino acids. Written as DNA, the CDR3 is TGTGCCAGCAGCGAACAGGGGCGGAGTTGGGGCTCCTACGAGCAGTACTTC. This translates into CASSEQGRSWGSYEQYF.